What follows are 4 T cell receptor beta chains derived from one specimen sequenced in a study of radiotherapy plus CTLA-4 blockade in lung cancer. Assay: immunoSEQ multiplex PCR; the TCRdb copy retains only in-frame clones and omits some. The data show tens of thousands of clones, with around 70% seen just once and 3.6% held by the top ten. The material was peripheral blood, obtained from a patient treated with radiotherapy plus ipilimumab. These receptors were collected from a human donor with non-small cell lung cancer who had stable disease on radiotherapy plus ipilimumab.

The V gene is TRBV5-1, the J gene TRBJ2-7; D gene unclear. CDR1 SGHRS and CDR2 YFSETQ come from the germline V gene. The germline V and J ends were trimmed by 2 bases and 0 bases, with 18 bases remaining between them. The CDR3 has 17 residues. CDR3 sequence (DNA): TGCGCCAGCAGCTTTAAGTTTGGGCAGTTGACCTCCTACGAGCAGTACTTC. This codes for CASSFKFGQLTSYEQYF.

J is TRBJ2-3 and V is TRBV6-1; D may match TRBD1 or TRBD2 (5 bases each). The germline V and J ends were trimmed by 7 bases and 1 base, with 12 bases remaining between them. In germline, CDR1 is MNHNS, CDR2 SASEGT. The CDR3 runs 14 residues. This CDR3 is CASTMGVGTDTQYF. CDR3 nucleotides: TGTGCCAGCACTATGGGGGTGGGCACAGATACGCAGTATTTT.

As concerns this clone: An end of the junction differs from the germline gene, which may be a read error. The genes are TRBV29-1 and TRBJ2-6, with D perhaps TRBD1 (7 bases). Per germline, CDR1 SQVTM and CDR2 ANQGSEA. The CDR3 length is 12 residues. The CDR3, as DNA: TGCAGCGTTGAACAGGGGGGCAACGTCCTGACTTTC. The encoded protein is CSVEQGGNVLTF.

The chain uses TRBV5-8 and TRBJ2-7; D remains ambiguous. Germline assignment: CDR1 SGHTS and CDR2 YDEGEE. This CDR3 is 10 amino acids long. V was shortened by 9 bases and J by 6 bases, with 10 bases between the two germline ends. Here the CDR3 DNA reads TGTGCCACTGGCTGGGCCGAGCAGTACTTC. Translating it yields CATGWAEQYF.